This T cell receptor (beta chain) was obtained from a study of T cell responses to AZD1222 COVID-19 vaccine. Study-wide points: Compared with day 0, the breadth and depth of the Spike-specific TCR repertoire rose significantly after two doses of AZD1222. Just a handful of AZD1222 recipients were seropositive at baseline.

The assay was immunoSEQ multiplex PCR, and TCRdb's table has in-frame clones only and misses some. There are approximately 84,000 clones in the sample; roughly nine tenths occur only once, and roughly 2.5% lies in the top ten. Germline CDR1 is LNHDA and CDR2 is SQIVND (reference sequence). The CDR3 has 16 residues. V was trimmed by 5 bases and J by 7 bases, leaving 21 bases between them. To note about this clone: Its specificity is not known.

This TCR was sampled from an adult in good health. Specimen: peripheral blood, collected on day 0 of AZD1222 vaccination. The J gene is TRBJ1-5, the V gene TRBV19; D unresolved. CDR3 coding DNA: TGTGCCAGTAGTGCCCGGGCCGGGAATCTTGCGCAGCCCCAGCATTTT. Its protein product is CASSARAGNLAQPQHF.